This T cell receptor (beta chain) was found in a study of T cell responses to AZD1222 COVID-19 vaccine. Overall study findings and caveats: Compared with day 0, the breadth and depth of the Spike-specific TCR repertoire rose significantly after two doses of AZD1222.

Repertoires were generated with immunoSEQ multiplex PCR, while TCRdb's copy carries only in-frame clones and drops some. The table shows around 150,000 clones, with roughly 85% occurring only once. This CDR3 is 19 amino acids long. Germline values: CDR1 MNHEY, CDR2 SMNVEV (reference sequence). Trimming pared 3 bases from V and 0 bases from J, leaving 18 bases between. Concerning this clone itself: No antigen is known for it.

This material consisted of peripheral blood, taken 28 days after the second dose of the MenACWY control vaccine. The chain couples TRBV27 to TRBJ2-6; possible D gene TRBD1, 6 bases. The clonotype originates from an adult who received the MenACWY meningococcal vaccine as a control. The CDR3 region is CASSFPGQLFYSGANVLTF. In nucleotides, the CDR3 is TGTGCCAGCAGTTTCCCAGGACAGCTTTTTTACTCTGGGGCCAACGTCCTGACTTTC.